This is a list of T cell receptor beta chains from one sample in a study of shared clonotypes between healthy human individuals. TCRdb's table, derived via immunoSEQ multiplex PCR, lists solely in-frame clones and lacks some. The sample yields over 2 million clones, about 94% seen once. Sequenced material: naive CD8+ T cells sorted from blood. The receptors stem from a man younger than 30 in good health. Both conserved end residues are part of each CDR3. A D gene is named only where the DNA matches it firmly. Some rows mark clone size as missing; the rest say once, few, many or name a class of expanded clone.

d_call: .; j_call: TRBJ1-2; clone_size: .; cdr3_length: 15; v_call: TRBV7-9; cdr3_nt: TGTGCCAGCAGCTTAGGAGACAGATATAACTATGGCTACACCTTC; cdr3_aa: CASSLGDRYNYGYTF
d_call: TRBD2; j_call: TRBJ2-3; clone_size: .; cdr3_length: 17; v_call: TRBV27; cdr3_nt: TGTGCCAGCAGTTTATCGACTAGCGGGGGGGGACGAGATACGCAGTATTTT; cdr3_aa: CASSLSTSGGGRDTQYF
d_call: TRBD2; j_call: TRBJ2-3; clone_size: .; cdr3_length: 20; v_call: TRBV9; cdr3_nt: TGTGCCAGCAGCGCGTCGCTTCTAGCGGGGGGGTCGGCTAGCACAGATACGCAGTATTTT; cdr3_aa: CASSASLLAGGSASTDTQYF
d_call: TRBD2; j_call: TRBJ2-1; clone_size: .; cdr3_length: 16; v_call: TRBV6-1; cdr3_nt: TGTGCCAGCAGTGACCCAAGAGCGGGAGGGCTGAATGAGCAGTTCTTC; cdr3_aa: CASSDPRAGGLNEQFF
d_call: TRBD2; j_call: TRBJ2-3; clone_size: .; cdr3_length: 15; v_call: TRBV27; cdr3_nt: TGTGCCAGCACTATAGCGGGAGGGGGGACAGATACGCAGTATTTT; cdr3_aa: CASTIAGGGTDTQYF
d_call: .; j_call: TRBJ1-2; clone_size: .; cdr3_length: 13; v_call: TRBV27; cdr3_nt: TGTGCCAGCAGTTTAGGTCCTCTGGATGGCTACACCTTC; cdr3_aa: CASSLGPLDGYTF
d_call: TRBD2; j_call: TRBJ2-1; clone_size: .; cdr3_length: 15; v_call: TRBV27; cdr3_nt: TGTGCCAGCAGTCCCCTAGCGGGGGGCGGGAATGAGCAGTTCTTC; cdr3_aa: CASSPLAGGGNEQFF
d_call: .; j_call: TRBJ2-4; clone_size: .; cdr3_length: 14; v_call: TRBV6-5; cdr3_nt: TGTGCCAGCAGTTACACAGGGATAGAGGACATTCAGTACTTC; cdr3_aa: CASSYTGIEDIQYF
d_call: TRBD2; j_call: TRBJ2-5; clone_size: once; cdr3_length: 14; v_call: TRBV5-6; cdr3_nt: TGTGCCAGCAGTTACTCACTAGCGGGAGAGACCCAGTACTTC; cdr3_aa: CASSYSLAGETQYF
d_call: TRBD1; j_call: TRBJ1-2; clone_size: .; cdr3_length: 15; v_call: TRBV28; cdr3_nt: TGTGCCAGCAGTTTCCCACTGACAGGGGGCTATGGCTACACCTTC; cdr3_aa: CASSFPLTGGYGYTF
d_call: .; j_call: TRBJ2-7; clone_size: once; cdr3_length: 13; v_call: TRBV6-1; cdr3_nt: TGTGCCAGCAGTGAGGGCAGAGCCTACGAGCAGTACTTC; cdr3_aa: CASSEGRAYEQYF
d_call: TRBD2; j_call: TRBJ2-1; clone_size: .; cdr3_length: 14; v_call: TRBV7-2; cdr3_nt: TGTGCCAGCAGCGTCCTAGCGGGAGGGGATGAGCAGTTCTTC; cdr3_aa: CASSVLAGGDEQFF
d_call: TRBD2; j_call: TRBJ2-2; clone_size: .; cdr3_length: 15; v_call: TRBV11-2; cdr3_nt: TGTGCCAGCAGCTTAGCGGGAGGGCTAGCCGGGGAGCTGTTTTTT; cdr3_aa: CASSLAGGLAGELFF
d_call: .; j_call: TRBJ2-7; clone_size: once; cdr3_length: 16; v_call: TRBV6-6; cdr3_nt: TGTGCCAGCACCCCCGGACCGGCAGGGTTTAACTACGAGCAGTACTTC; cdr3_aa: CASTPGPAGFNYEQYF
d_call: .; j_call: TRBJ2-2; clone_size: .; cdr3_length: 14; v_call: TRBV9; cdr3_nt: TGTGCCAGCAGTGTCGACGGGGACACCGGGGAGCTGTTTTTT; cdr3_aa: CASSVDGDTGELFF
d_call: .; j_call: TRBJ2-7; clone_size: .; cdr3_length: 15; v_call: TRBV29-1; cdr3_nt: TGCAGCGTTGAAGGGGTTGGGGGTCCTCGCGGCGAGCAGTACTTC; cdr3_aa: CSVEGVGGPRGEQYF
d_call: .; j_call: TRBJ1-2; clone_size: .; cdr3_length: 15; v_call: TRBV11-2; cdr3_nt: TGTGCCAGCAGCTCGAGAGGGGGGTTTGCCTATGGCTACACCTTC; cdr3_aa: CASSSRGGFAYGYTF
d_call: TRBD2; j_call: TRBJ2-1; clone_size: .; cdr3_length: 15; v_call: TRBV9; cdr3_nt: TGTGCCAGCAGCGTAGTGACTAGCGGGAGGGATGAGCAGTTCTTC; cdr3_aa: CASSVVTSGRDEQFF
d_call: TRBD2; j_call: TRBJ2-7; clone_size: .; cdr3_length: 17; v_call: TRBV15; cdr3_nt: TGTGCCACCAGCCGCTACCCCGAACTAGCGGGAGTCGACGAGCAGTACTTC; cdr3_aa: CATSRYPELAGVDEQYF
d_call: .; j_call: TRBJ2-7; clone_size: .; cdr3_length: 14; v_call: TRBV5-1; cdr3_nt: TGCGCCAGCGGGGTCGGAGGGGAGGCCTACGAGCAGTACTTC; cdr3_aa: CASGVGGEAYEQYF
d_call: .; j_call: TRBJ2-1; clone_size: .; cdr3_length: 13; v_call: TRBV7-2; cdr3_nt: TGTGCCAGCAGCTTATTAGATTACAATGAGCAGTTCTTC; cdr3_aa: CASSLLDYNEQFF
d_call: TRBD1; j_call: TRBJ1-4; clone_size: .; cdr3_length: 14; v_call: TRBV6-1; cdr3_nt: TGTGCCAGCAGCCCAGGGGGAGAGGATGAAAAACTGTTTTTT; cdr3_aa: CASSPGGEDEKLFF
d_call: .; j_call: TRBJ2-2; clone_size: .; cdr3_length: 14; v_call: TRBV11-2; cdr3_nt: TGTGCCAGCAGCCCCCCTATATACACCGGGGAGCTGTTTTTT; cdr3_aa: CASSPPIYTGELFF
d_call: .; j_call: TRBJ2-3; clone_size: .; cdr3_length: 16; v_call: TRBV5-4; cdr3_nt: TGTGCCAGCAGCTTGGGTGGGGGGAGGACCACAGATACGCAGTATTTT; cdr3_aa: CASSLGGGRTTDTQYF
d_call: TRBD1; j_call: TRBJ2-2; clone_size: .; cdr3_length: 17; v_call: TRBV18; cdr3_nt: TGTGCCAGCACGCCACCCCCGGGACAGCCCAACACCGGGGAGCTGTTTTTT; cdr3_aa: CASTPPPGQPNTGELFF
d_call: .; j_call: TRBJ2-7; clone_size: .; cdr3_length: 14; v_call: TRBV5-4; cdr3_nt: TGTGCCAGCAGCATTGACGGGGATCCCTACGAGCAGTACTTC; cdr3_aa: CASSIDGDPYEQYF
d_call: .; j_call: TRBJ2-7; clone_size: .; cdr3_length: 13; v_call: TRBV10-3; cdr3_nt: TGTGCCATCAGTGAGAGGTCGATCGACGAGCAGTACTTC; cdr3_aa: CAISERSIDEQYF
d_call: .; j_call: TRBJ1-2; clone_size: .; cdr3_length: 13; v_call: TRBV28; cdr3_nt: TGTGCCAGCAGACTACAGGGTATGGATGGCTACACCTTC; cdr3_aa: CASRLQGMDGYTF
d_call: TRBD1; j_call: TRBJ2-7; clone_size: .; cdr3_length: 13; v_call: TRBV10-3; cdr3_nt: TGTGCCATCAGGGGACAGGGTTCCTACGAGCAGTACTTC; cdr3_aa: CAIRGQGSYEQYF
d_call: .; j_call: TRBJ2-2; clone_size: .; cdr3_length: 12; v_call: TRBV27; cdr3_nt: TGTGCCAGCAGTTTAAAGGCCGGGGAGCTGTTTTTT; cdr3_aa: CASSLKAGELFF
d_call: .; j_call: TRBJ1-5; clone_size: .; cdr3_length: 12; v_call: TRBV28; cdr3_nt: TGTGCCAGCACTCTCGGGAATCAGCCCCAGCATTTT; cdr3_aa: CASTLGNQPQHF
d_call: TRBD1; j_call: TRBJ2-3; clone_size: .; cdr3_length: 14; v_call: TRBV7-8; cdr3_nt: TGTGCCAGCAGCCAAGGGGGCTTCCTGGATACGCAGTATTTT; cdr3_aa: CASSQGGFLDTQYF
d_call: .; j_call: TRBJ2-1; clone_size: .; cdr3_length: 17; v_call: TRBV28; cdr3_nt: TGTGCCAGCAGTCCCCGGACGTACAGGAGCTCCTACAATGAGCAGTTCTTC; cdr3_aa: CASSPRTYRSSYNEQFF
d_call: TRBD2; j_call: TRBJ2-1; clone_size: .; cdr3_length: 15; v_call: TRBV27; cdr3_nt: TGTGCCAGCAGTCTGACTAGCGGGGGGTACAATGAGCAGTTCTTC; cdr3_aa: CASSLTSGGYNEQFF
d_call: TRBD2; j_call: TRBJ2-7; clone_size: .; cdr3_length: 13; v_call: TRBV27; cdr3_nt: TGTGCCAGCAGTCGGGAGGGCCAGTACGAGCAGTACTTC; cdr3_aa: CASSREGQYEQYF
d_call: .; j_call: TRBJ1-5; clone_size: .; cdr3_length: 17; v_call: TRBV6-1; cdr3_nt: TGTGCCAGCAGTGAAGGTACAGGGAAGGGGGGCAATCAGCCCCAGCATTTT; cdr3_aa: CASSEGTGKGGNQPQHF
d_call: .; j_call: TRBJ2-4; clone_size: .; cdr3_length: 12; v_call: TRBV4-1; cdr3_nt: TGCGCCAGCAGCCCGGACAGAAACATTCAGTACTTC; cdr3_aa: CASSPDRNIQYF
d_call: .; j_call: TRBJ2-5; clone_size: .; cdr3_length: 15; v_call: TRBV7-9; cdr3_nt: TGTGCCAGCAGCTTAGTAGGTGGCAGACAAGAGACCCAGTACTTC; cdr3_aa: CASSLVGGRQETQYF
d_call: .; j_call: TRBJ1-6; clone_size: .; cdr3_length: 20; v_call: TRBV9; cdr3_nt: TGTGCCAGCAGCGGACAAGGATTTGGTGGCGAGGGACACCCTGGTTCACCCCTCCACTTT; cdr3_aa: CASSGQGFGGEGHPGSPLHF
d_call: .; j_call: TRBJ2-7; clone_size: .; cdr3_length: 16; v_call: TRBV5-4; cdr3_nt: TGTGCCAGCAGCTTGGATGGGCCTTACGGATCCGACGAGCAGTACTTC; cdr3_aa: CASSLDGPYGSDEQYF
d_call: TRBD1; j_call: TRBJ1-2; clone_size: .; cdr3_length: 14; v_call: TRBV6-1; cdr3_nt: TGTGCCAGCAGTGGGGGGACAGGGGGTTCGGGCTACACCTTC; cdr3_aa: CASSGGTGGSGYTF
d_call: .; j_call: TRBJ2-7; clone_size: .; cdr3_length: 12; v_call: TRBV19; cdr3_nt: TGTGCCAGTAGTATAGGGGGCTCTGAGCAGTACTTC; cdr3_aa: CASSIGGSEQYF
d_call: .; j_call: TRBJ2-1; clone_size: .; cdr3_length: 13; v_call: TRBV6-5; cdr3_nt: TGTGCCAGCAGTTACTCAGGTAACAATGAGCAGTTCTTC; cdr3_aa: CASSYSGNNEQFF
d_call: .; j_call: TRBJ2-2; clone_size: .; cdr3_length: 15; v_call: TRBV6-5; cdr3_nt: TGTGCCAGCAGTTACGAGGGCTCGAACACCGGGGAGCTGTTTTTT; cdr3_aa: CASSYEGSNTGELFF
d_call: .; j_call: TRBJ2-3; clone_size: .; cdr3_length: 14; v_call: TRBV7-9; cdr3_nt: TGTGCCAGCAGCTTAGTTTTGCCGGGAGATACGCAGTATTTT; cdr3_aa: CASSLVLPGDTQYF
d_call: .; j_call: TRBJ1-2; clone_size: few; cdr3_length: 13; v_call: TRBV28; cdr3_nt: TGTGCCAGCAGTACTACCTGGAACTATGGCTACACCTTC; cdr3_aa: CASSTTWNYGYTF
d_call: TRBD2; j_call: TRBJ2-7; clone_size: .; cdr3_length: 18; v_call: TRBV4-2; cdr3_nt: TGTGCCAGCAGCCAACTAGGACTAGCGGGGGGATCCTATTACGAGCAGTACTTC; cdr3_aa: CASSQLGLAGGSYYEQYF
d_call: .; j_call: TRBJ2-7; clone_size: .; cdr3_length: 13; v_call: TRBV5-5; cdr3_nt: TGTGCCAGCAGCTTGGGTGATAGCTCCGAGCAGTACTTC; cdr3_aa: CASSLGDSSEQYF